These 27 T cell receptor beta chains originate from one sample sequenced in a study of Ad26.COV2.S vaccination and SARS-CoV-2 variants (dated by TCRdb to 2020 to 2022). Library method: the immunoSEQ multiplex PCR assay. TCRdb obtained this table from immuneACCESS and retained in-frame rearrangements with V and J assigned. These tables miss some clones; where compared with another copy, unresolved V genes account for less than half of the shortfall, and the remainder is unexplained. Recorded for this sample are some 450,000 clones; less than 95% of them occurred a single time. Together, the top ten hold roughly 3.9% of the sample. In light of the paper, this sample's treatment or condition label describes: roughly 19 received Ad26.COV2.S at low or high dose, single or two shots; several received placebo; per-sample allocation not given. Repertoires of vaccine and placebo recipients were sequenced from samples taken on day 63 after the first injection.

The source was peripheral blood, collected in a trial of Ad26.COV2.S vaccine versus placebo. Receptor source: a person aged 18-60 years who received the Ad26.COV2.S COVID-19 vaccine or a placebo.

The CDR3 bases are TGTGCCAGCAATATCGTCAGGGAGGCCCAAGAGACCCAGTACTTC. Encoded protein: CASNIVREAQETQYF. The rearrangement links TRBV6-5 to TRBJ2-5; tentatively, D is TRBD2 (6 bases). The ends were cut back, 7 bases at V and 1 base at J, with 16 bases in the middle. Looked up from germline, CDR1 is MNHEY and CDR2 is SVGAGI. The length of the CDR3 is 15 residues.

The chain couples TRBV27 to TRBJ2-7; D might be TRBD1 (8 bases). This CDR3 region has 14 residues. Germline values: CDR1 MNHEY, CDR2 SMNVEV (reference sequence). The V end was cut by 2 bases, the J end by 4 bases, with 12 bases between. This CDR3 is CASSLDRGGYEQYF. In DNA form, the CDR3 reads TGTGCCAGCAGTTTAGACAGGGGAGGGTACGAGCAGTACTTC.

This chain links TRBV10-3 with TRBJ2-1, with TRBD2 as a possible D gene (6 bases). The CDR3 covers 14 residues. V was shortened by 2 bases and J by 6 bases, with 11 bases between the two germline ends. The germline V gene has CDR1 ENHRY and CDR2 SYGVKD. CDR3 nucleotides: TGTGCCATCAGTGAGGGGTCAGCGGGCAATGAGCAGTTCTTC. This gives the protein CAISEGSAGNEQFF.

This chain connects TRBV27 to TRBJ2-2; D uncertain. The CDR3 length is 17 residues. Germline CDR1 reads MNHEY; CDR2 reads SMNVEV (reference sequence). Trimming removed 1 base at V and 6 bases at J, with 18 bases between. Here the CDR3 DNA reads TGTGCCAGCAGTTTATATGTCGAGAGGAGAGCATCCGGGGAGCTGTTTTTT. The encoded protein is CASSLYVERRASGELFF.

The DNA for the CDR3 is TGTGCCAGCAGCTCATCCGGGACAAGTACTGAGCAGTTCTTC. It specifies CASSSSGTSTEQFF. The rearrangement links TRBV7-9 to TRBJ2-1, with TRBD1 as a possible D gene (6 bases). From germline, CDR1 is SEHNR and CDR2 FQNEAQ (reference sequence). This CDR3 has 14 amino acids. The germline V and J ends were trimmed by 4 bases and 9 bases, with 16 bases remaining between them.

This chain links TRBV30 with TRBJ2-6; 7 bases fit TRBD1. Germline-derived CDR1 and CDR2 are GTSNPN and SVGIG (reference sequence). The CDR3 length is 15 residues. With 2 bases clipped from V and 0 bases from J, the junction kept 1 base outside the gene matches. For the CDR3, the DNA is TGTGCCTGGAGTTACAGGGGCTCTGGGGCCAACGTCCTGACTTTC. Its protein product is CAWSYRGSGANVLTF.

The chain uses TRBV28 and TRBJ2-6; a weak D match, TRBD1 (6 bases). The germline V gene encodes CDR1 MDHEN and CDR2 SYDVKM. V lost 6 bases and J 2 bases, leaving 17 bases between the germline ends. The CDR3 is 17 amino acids. The CDR3 region is CASSPGQPHPGANVLTF. The CDR3 nucleotides read TGTGCCAGCAGCCCCGGACAGCCCCACCCTGGGGCCAACGTCCTGACTTTC.

A remark on this clone: Other DNA sequences within the sample encode an identical CDR3. The rearrangement joins TRBV19 to TRBJ1-4; D is undetermined. Germline CDR1 LNHDA, CDR2 SQIVND (reference sequence). Trimming removed 3 bases from V and 5 bases from J, with 7 bases in between. The CDR3 is made up of 13 amino acids. CDR3: CASSIAGNEKLFF. Here the CDR3 DNA reads TGTGCCAGTAGTATCGCGGGGAATGAAAAACTGTTTTTT.

In DNA form, the CDR3 reads TGTGCCAGTAGTATAGCGGCCTTCTACGAGCAGTACTTC. This gives the protein CASSIAAFYEQYF. The rearrangement links TRBV19 to TRBJ2-7; no reliable D call. V gave up 1 base and J gave up 3 bases, with 7 bases separating them. The V gene's germline CDR1 is LNHDA and CDR2 SQIVND (reference sequence). The CDR3 length is 13 residues. Based on the CDR3 plus reference TRBV19 and TRBJ2-7, the full variable domain is DGGITQSPKYLFRKEGQNVTLSCEQNLNHDAMYWYRQDPGQGLRLIYYSQIVNDFQKGDIAEGYSVSREKKESFPLTVTSAQKNPTAFYLCASSIAAFYEQYFGPGTRLTVT.

V usage is TRBV9 and J usage is TRBJ1-5; D might be TRBD1 (5 bases). Germline V lookup: CDR1 SGDLS, CDR2 YYNGEE. This CDR3 region has 14 residues. The germline V and J ends were trimmed by 2 bases and 7 bases, with 13 bases remaining between them. The CDR3 nucleotides are TGTGCCAGCAGCGTGAGGGGCGCCGGCCAGCCCCAGCATTTT. Translated: CASSVRGAGQPQHF.

V and J are TRBV28 and TRBJ2-7; D unresolved. V was cut by 4 bases and J by 2 bases, with 9 bases left in between. The CDR3 contains 13 residues. CDR1 and CDR2 (germline): MDHEN, SYDVKM. The CDR3 spells CASSSSPPYEQYF. The DNA for the CDR3 is TGTGCCAGCAGTTCATCCCCCCCCTACGAGCAGTACTTC.

The V gene is TRBV12-3 or TRBV12-4, the J gene TRBJ1-1; tentatively, D is TRBD1 (5 bases). V was cut by 2 bases and J by 7 bases, with 11 bases left in between. This CDR3 spans 13 amino acids. DNA of the CDR3: TGTGCCAGCAGTTTAAAGGGGCTGGGTGAAGCTTTCTTT. Translated: CASSLKGLGEAFF.

The sample holds one count of this clone. The V gene is TRBV5-1, the J gene TRBJ2-7; 7 positions match TRBD2. The ends lost 3 bases at V and 3 bases at J; junction bases unmatched: 12. This CDR3 comprises 16 residues. Germline CDR1 is SGHRS and CDR2 is YFSETQ. For the CDR3, the DNA is TGCGCCAGCAGCTCGGGGGGAGCGGGAAGAAGCTACGAGCAGTACTTC. This gives the protein CASSSGGAGRSYEQYF.

The chain links TRBV28 to TRBJ1-2; maybe TRBD1 (5 bases). The V end was cut by 5 bases, the J end by 7 bases, with 17 bases between. The CDR3 totals 14 residues. Germline V gene sequence: CDR1 MDHEN, CDR2 SYDVKM. The CDR3 here is CASSVGPRVRGYTF. The CDR3 DNA reads as TGTGCCAGCAGTGTAGGTCCCAGGGTTCGTGGCTACACCTTC.

This clone was detected only once. This chain joins TRBV13 and TRBJ2-3; 7 bases line up with TRBD2. Germline CDR1 PRHDT, CDR2 FYEKMQ (reference sequence). The CDR3 is 14 amino acids. V was pared by 5 bases and J by 2 bases, with 4 bases of the junction left unmatched. Here the CDR3 DNA reads TGTGCCAGCAGCCGCGGGGGTTACACAGATACGCAGTATTTT. Its protein is CASSRGGYTDTQYF.

J is TRBJ2-1 and V is TRBV3-1 (or the pseudogene TRBV3-2), with D possibly being TRBD2 (6 bases). V was cut by 5 bases and J by 5 bases, with 13 bases left in between. The CDR3 length is 14 residues. The V gene's germline CDR1 is LGHDT and CDR2 YNNKEL (reference sequence). Here the CDR3 reads CASSGTARDNEQFF. CDR3 nucleotides: TGTGCCAGCAGCGGGACTGCGAGAGACAATGAGCAGTTCTTC.

V gene TRBV28 combines with J gene TRBJ2-7, with 9 bases lining up with TRBD1. V lost 5 bases, J lost 4 bases, and 9 bases stayed unmatched. The CDR3 contains 15 residues. Germline CDR1 is MDHEN and CDR2 is SYDVKM. The CDR3 region is CASSPTGTGLYEQYF. The CDR3 DNA reads TGTGCCAGCAGTCCAACCGGGACAGGGCTTTACGAGCAGTACTTC.

The chain employs TRBV28 and TRBJ1-3; D is undetermined. This CDR3 spans 14 amino acids. Trimming took off 4 bases at V and 4 bases at J, with 11 bases between the two ends. CDR1 and CDR2 (germline): MDHEN, SYDVKM. The CDR3 nucleotides read TGTGCCAGCAGTTACAGTCTAGCGGGAAACACCATATATTTT. The encoded protein is CASSYSLAGNTIYF.

This chain joins TRBV7-9 and TRBJ2-1, with 7 bases lining up with TRBD2. CDR1 and CDR2 (germline): SEHNR, FQNEAQ (reference sequence). CDR3 length: 16 residues. Germline trimming cut 3 bases from V and 7 bases from J; bases unmatched to any gene: 12. The CDR3 spells CASSFRRTRIGNEQFF. The DNA for the CDR3 is TGTGCCAGCAGCTTCCGGAGGACTAGGATCGGTAATGAGCAGTTCTTC.

This clone was seen a few times. The V call is TRBV11-2, the J call TRBJ2-2; tentative D call: TRBD1 (5 bases). V was trimmed by 5 bases and J by 2 bases, leaving 12 bases between them. Germline V gives CDR1 SGHAT, CDR2 FQNNGV. The length of the CDR3 is 15 residues. The CDR3 coding sequence is TGTGCCAGCAGCCCCCAGGGTAGTAACACCGGGGAGCTGTTTTTT. Translation: CASSPQGSNTGELFF.

This sequence joins TRBV6-5 and TRBJ2-7; D may be TRBD2 (6 bases). Germline V lookup: CDR1 MNHEY, CDR2 SVGAGI. V was trimmed by 4 bases and J by 4 bases, leaving 14 bases between them. The CDR3 length is 14 residues. The CDR3 sequence: CASSSPGRLYEQYF. In DNA form, the CDR3 reads TGTGCCAGCAGTTCCCCAGGGAGGTTATACGAGCAGTACTTC.

The rearrangement links TRBV5-6 to TRBJ2-1; 12 nucleotides match TRBD2. CDR3 length equals 16 residues. Germline CDR1 is SGHDT and CDR2 is YYEEEE. The V and J ends lost 4 bases and 4 bases, in that order; junction bases with no gene match: 6. The DNA of the CDR3 is TGTGCCAGCAGCGGGGGACTAGCGGGTAGATACAATGAGCAGTTCTTC. Protein product: CASSGGLAGRYNEQFF.

J is TRBJ2-5 and V is TRBV9, with 8 bases that match TRBD2. From germline, CDR1 is SGDLS and CDR2 YYNGEE. Germline trimming cut 4 bases from V and 0 bases from J; bases unmatched to any gene: 11. This CDR3 spans 17 amino acids. CDR3 in DNA: TGTGCCAGCAGCCCGACGTTTAGCGGGGCGTACCAAGAGACCCAGTACTTC. Protein product: CASSPTFSGAYQETQYF.

The rearrangement links TRBV18 to TRBJ2-1; TRBD2 matches at 15 bases. The CDR3 length is 20 residues. Germline V CDR1 and CDR2: KGHSH, LQKENI. V lost 2 bases, J lost 4 bases, and 12 bases stayed unmatched. The CDR3 is CASSPASGLAGGAGYNEQFF. The CDR3 DNA reads as TGTGCCAGCTCACCAGCCTCGGGACTAGCGGGAGGCGCCGGGTACAATGAGCAGTTCTTC.

This chain uses TRBV19 with TRBJ1-1; perhaps TRBD1 as D (6 bases). Per the germline V gene, CDR1 is LNHDA and CDR2 is SQIVND (reference sequence). The CDR3 runs 13 residues. V was trimmed by 2 bases and J by 5 bases, leaving 9 bases between them. The CDR3 DNA reads as TGTGCCAGTAGTATACAGGGGAATACTGAAGCTTTCTTT. Translating gives CASSIQGNTEAFF.

The V and J genes are TRBV11-2 and TRBJ2-7, with D perhaps matching TRBD2 (6 bases). The V end was cut by 4 bases, the J end by 4 bases, with 17 bases between. CDR3 length equals 15 residues. Germline V CDR1 and CDR2: SGHAT, FQNNGV. CDR3 bases: TGTGCCAGCAGCTCACAGACTAGATTCTCTTACGAGCAGTACTTC. The encoded protein is CASSSQTRFSYEQYF.

V usage is TRBV27 and J usage is TRBJ2-7; 7 nucleotides align to TRBD1. The CDR3 is 15 amino acids. Germline lookup yields CDR1 MNHEY and CDR2 SMNVEV (reference sequence). The J segment lost 2 bases and the V segment lost 5 bases, leaving 9 bases of the junction unmatched. CDR3 amino acids: CASSPPGQRAYEQYF. For the CDR3, the DNA is TGTGCCAGCAGTCCACCGGGACAGAGAGCCTACGAGCAGTACTTC.